Below, 21 T cell receptor beta chains from the same sample are listed, as sequenced in a study of read filtering for tumor transcriptome and immune sequencing. The library was built from roughly 400 ng RNA with molecular barcoded adaptors for alpha/delta and beta/gamma chains. TCRdb ran MiXCR on the reads and lists one entry per CDR3 protein. This repertoire shows about 50,000 distinct CDR3 sequences, about 20% found once; its top ten account for 30% to 45%. Sequenced sample: a population of CD138-negative cells sorted from bone marrow. The receptors were sampled from a donor aged 40 or older with multiple myeloma.

This clonotype has at least ten counts. This chain links TRBV29-1 with TRBJ2-7; 10 bases map to TRBD2. Germline V lookup: CDR1 SQVTM, CDR2 ANQGSEA. The CDR3 extends over 15 amino acids. V shed 0 bases and J 4 bases; nucleotides not matched to a gene: 6. CDR3 region: CSVEDQGSGRYEQYF. In DNA form, the CDR3 reads TGCAGCGTTGAAGATCAGGGTAGCGGGAGGTACGAGCAGTACTTC.

This chain connects TRBV6-2 or TRBV6-3 to TRBJ1-1; maybe TRBD1 (5 bases). V was clipped by 6 bases and J by 4 bases, with 12 bases between them. Germline V lookup: CDR1 MNHEY, CDR2 SVGEGT. There are 13 residues in the CDR3. The CDR3 protein is CASRGRATTEAFF. In DNA, the CDR3 is TGTGCCAGCAGAGGCAGGGCGACCACTGAAGCTTTCTTT.

This clonotype appeared many times. This chain joins TRBV3-1 and TRBJ2-1; the match to TRBD2 covers 13 bases. Germline CDR1 and CDR2: LGHDT and YNNKEL (reference sequence). The V and J ends lost 0 bases and 3 bases, in that order; junction bases with no gene match: 8. The CDR3 consists of 19 residues. Here the CDR3 reads CASSQETSGRRGGYNEQFF. In DNA form, the CDR3 reads TGTGCCAGCAGCCAAGAGACTAGCGGGAGGAGAGGGGGCTACAATGAGCAGTTCTTC.

This clonotype showed up just a few times. One base away lies a much larger clone, so this may be a sequencing read error. This sequence joins TRBV6-5 and TRBJ2-2; D remains ambiguous. V shed 2 bases and J shed 0 bases, with 13 bases lying between them. The CDR3 runs 17 residues. Germline V gives CDR1 MNHEY, CDR2 SVGAGI. The CDR3 loop reads CASSYTKASTNTGELFF. The CDR3 DNA sequence: TGTGCCAGCAGTTACACGAAGGCCAGCACGAACACCGGGGAGCTGTTTTTT.

Concerning this clonotype: A junction end diverges from the germline sequence, so it may reflect a read error. The chain combines TRBV29-1 with TRBJ1-2, with D hard to call. The V gene's germline CDR1 is SQVTM and CDR2 ANQGSEA. CDR3 length equals 12 residues. The CDR3 loop is CSVVSSNYGNTF. The CDR3 DNA is TGCAGCGTTGTATCCTCTAACTATGGCAACACCTTC.

This chain connects TRBV20-1 to TRBJ1-1, with 8 bases lining up with TRBD1. The CDR3 extends over 17 amino acids. V was pared by 3 bases and J by 3 bases, with 15 bases of the junction left unmatched. CDR1 and CDR2 from the germline V gene are DFQATT and SNEGSKA (reference sequence). The CDR3 spells CSASYSQGASLDTEAFF. For the CDR3, the DNA is TGCAGTGCTAGTTATAGCCAGGGGGCGAGTCTGGACACTGAAGCTTTCTTT.

At least ten counts were recorded for this clonotype. CDR3 in DNA: TGCGCCAGCAGTCAGACCCAGAAGGGGGGGACCTACGAGCAGTACTTC. Encoded protein: CASSQTQKGGTYEQYF. V is TRBV23-1 and J is TRBJ2-7; D may be TRBD2 (7 bases). TRBV23-1 is treated as an ORF (open reading frame) with a function not yet certain. Trimming cost V 3 bases and J 2 bases, with 17 bases left between them. This CDR3 has 16 amino acids.

This clonotype occurred many times. The chain carries TRBV12-3 or TRBV12-4 and TRBJ2-7; D possibly corresponds to TRBD2 (6 bases). CDR3 size: 15 residues. Trimming cost V 5 bases and J 3 bases, with 17 bases left between them. The CDR3 DNA reads TGTGCCAGCAGTCCGAGAGGGACTTACGGCTACGAGCAGTACTTC. Translating gives CASSPRGTYGYEQYF.

There are many counts of this clonotype. The rearrangement joins TRBV7-2 to TRBJ2-2, with D perhaps TRBD1 or TRBD2 (5 bases each). There are 15 residues in the CDR3. V lost 6 bases, J lost 6 bases, and 17 bases lay in between. CDR1 and CDR2 from the germline V gene are SGHTA and FQGNSA. CDR3 bases: TGTGCCAGCAGAGGGGACCCCGTGGCGTCCGGGGAGCTGTTTTTT. This translates into CASRGDPVASGELFF. Full variable domain (remainder filled in from reference TRBV7-2 and TRBJ2-2): GAGVSQSPSNKVTEKGKDVELRCDPISGHTALYWYRQSLGQGLEFLIYFQGNSAPDKSGLPSDRFSAERTGGSVSTLTIQRTQQEDSAVYLCASRGDPVASGELFFGEGSRLTVL.

A note on this clonotype: Just one base apart from a much larger clone, this may be a read error. The CDR3 here is CATRDQSINEQFF. CDR3 bases: TGTGCCACCCGGGACCAGAGTATCAATGAGCAGTTCTTC. The gene calls are TRBV10-3 and TRBJ2-1; D is tentatively TRBD1 or TRBD2 (5 bases each). V lost 10 bases, J lost 6 bases, and 16 bases lay in between. Looked up from germline, CDR1 is ENHRY and CDR2 is SYGVKD. The CDR3 has 13 residues.

This clonotype was recorded a few times. The CDR3, as DNA: TGTGCCAGTCTTGGGGGGACTAACTATGGCTACACCTTC. This gives the protein CASLGGTNYGYTF. V gene TRBV7-9 combines with J gene TRBJ1-2; weak D call: TRBD1 (5 bases). CDR3 length equals 13 residues. The germline V gene encodes CDR1 SEHNR and CDR2 FQNEAQ (reference sequence). The V end lost 9 bases, the J end lost 0 bases, and 11 bases lay between the germline ends.

The V and J genes are TRBV7-2 and TRBJ1-2; 8 bases align to TRBD1. CDR3 length: 13 residues. V trimming: 3 bases; J trimming: 4 bases; junction bases outside the gene matches: 1. Germline lookup yields CDR1 SGHTA and CDR2 FQGNSA. The CDR3 nucleotides read TGTGCCAGCAGCTTGGACAGGGTCTATGGCTACACCTTC. Encoded protein: CASSLDRVYGYTF. The whole variable domain, filled in from reference TRBV7-2 and TRBJ1-2, reads GAGVSQSPSNKVTEKGKDVELRCDPISGHTALYWYRQSLGQGLEFLIYFQGNSAPDKSGLPSDRFSAERTGGSVSTLTIQRTQQEDSAVYLCASSLDRVYGYTFGSGTRLTVV.

In this sample, this clonotype turned up many times. The V and J genes are TRBV7-2 and TRBJ2-2, with no clear D. CDR1 and CDR2 (germline): SGHTA, FQGNSA. The CDR3 consists of 14 residues. V lost 2 bases to trimming and J lost 4 bases, with 8 bases between them. In nucleotides, the CDR3 is TGTGCCAGCAGCTTATACGTTGCCACCGGGGAGCTGTTTTTT. It translates to CASSLYVATGELFF.

This clonotype was counted many times. V gene TRBV7-2 combines with J gene TRBJ1-1; the D is unclear. CDR3 length: 16 residues. Germline CDR1 SGHTA, CDR2 FQGNSA. V was clipped by 1 base and J by 0 bases, with 12 bases between them. CDR3 amino acids: CASSLGSSRMNTEAFF. CDR3 bases: TGTGCCAGCAGCTTAGGGTCTTCCAGGATGAACACTGAAGCTTTCTTT.

This clonotype was counted many times. The chain is built from TRBV19 and TRBJ2-5, with D tentatively TRBD1 or TRBD2 (6 bases each). Germline CDR1 reads LNHDA; CDR2 reads SQIVND (reference sequence). The germline V and J ends were trimmed by 5 bases and 5 bases, with 15 bases remaining between them. This CDR3 is built from 14 residues. The CDR3 loop is CASSFGGRGETQYF. DNA for the CDR3: TGTGCCAGTAGTTTTGGGGGGCGCGGCGAGACCCAGTACTTC.

This clonotype came up many times. V and J are TRBV5-1 and TRBJ1-4; a weak D match, TRBD1 (5 bases). Germline CDR1 and CDR2: SGHRS and YFSETQ. The CDR3 contains 15 residues. The ends were cut back, 4 bases at V and 4 bases at J, with 14 bases in the middle. This CDR3 reads CASSNRDSNNEKLFF. Here the CDR3 DNA reads TGCGCCAGCAGCAACCGGGACTCCAATAATGAAAAACTGTTTTTT.

This clonotype was recorded at least ten times. This CDR3 reads CASSEQDNEQFF. The CDR3 DNA reads TGTGCCAGCAGTGAACAGGACAATGAGCAGTTCTTC. The chain has TRBV28 and TRBJ2-1; perhaps TRBD1 as D (5 bases). Germline CDR1 MDHEN, CDR2 SYDVKM. Between the trimmed V and J ends, which lost 5 bases and 5 bases, there was a span of 7 bases. This CDR3 region has 12 residues.

By share of the sample, this clonotype is medium-sized. The V call is TRBV29-1, the J call TRBJ2-1; TRBD1 is a possible D gene (6 bases). Germline-derived CDR1 and CDR2 are SQVTM and ANQGSEA. V lost 3 bases and J 4 bases, leaving 19 bases between the germline ends. The CDR3 is made up of 16 amino acids. The CDR3 region has the DNA TGCAGCGTTGATAATCCCCAGGGGTCCTTGTACAATGAGCAGTTCTTC. Its translation is CSVDNPQGSLYNEQFF.

The gene calls are TRBV19 and TRBJ2-1; the D gene is possibly TRBD2 (6 bases). V shed 3 bases and J shed 11 bases, with 11 bases lying between them. The germline V gene has CDR1 LNHDA and CDR2 SQIVND (reference sequence). CDR3 length: 12 residues. The CDR3 sequence is CASSIQDYQQFF. The CDR3 coding sequence is TGTGCCAGTAGTATTCAGGACTACCAGCAGTTCTTC.

In this sample, this clonotype turned up many times. The chain is built from TRBV28 and TRBJ1-1; no clear D gene. The CDR3 is 16 amino acids. Germline V lookup: CDR1 MDHEN, CDR2 SYDVKM. V lost 2 bases and J lost 0, with 13 bases in between. The CDR3 sequence is CASSLKGRGMNTEAFF. The CDR3 region has the DNA TGTGCCAGCAGTTTAAAGGGTCGCGGCATGAACACTGAAGCTTTCTTT.

The table lists this clonotype with many counts. The chain links TRBV11-3 to TRBJ2-1; the D is unclear. V was pared by 1 base and J by 2 bases, with 6 bases between. Germline CDR1 is SGHNT and CDR2 is YENEEA. The CDR3 loop spans 14 amino acids. The CDR3 nucleotides are TGTGCCAGCAGCTTAGCCGCGGCCTACAATGAGCAGTTCTTC. It is translated as CASSLAAAYNEQFF.